What follows describes a single T cell receptor (beta chain). The CDR3 extends over 13 amino acids. Trimming removed 5 bases from V and 8 bases from J; junction bases left unmatched: 7. Germline-derived CDR1 and CDR2 are LNHDA and SQIVND (reference sequence). Original processing notes: Reference gene primer amplification yielded estimated nucleated cell counts. Assay used: immunoSEQ multiplex PCR; TCRdb lists only in-frame clones, some missing. Clonal size and the V and J genes are those of that table, whereas D and trimming came from the DNA. The repertoire holds some 240,000 clones, with about 81% as singletons. The data originate from a study of blood T cell repertoires in COVID-19. About the research overall: Samples of COVID-19 (acute and convalescent) were obtained from the United States, Italy and Spain. From T cells, B-cell-depleted T cells, or PBMCs came the material, which was cDNA or gDNA.

The chain employs TRBV19 and TRBJ1-2; TRBD1 matches 8 bases. The receptor was isolated from a woman aged 55-70 years with active or convalescent COVID-19. Material: peripheral blood. The CDR3 DNA reads TGTGCCAGTAGTTCTAGCAGGGGGCTGGGCTACACCTTC. This encodes CASSSSRGLGYTF.